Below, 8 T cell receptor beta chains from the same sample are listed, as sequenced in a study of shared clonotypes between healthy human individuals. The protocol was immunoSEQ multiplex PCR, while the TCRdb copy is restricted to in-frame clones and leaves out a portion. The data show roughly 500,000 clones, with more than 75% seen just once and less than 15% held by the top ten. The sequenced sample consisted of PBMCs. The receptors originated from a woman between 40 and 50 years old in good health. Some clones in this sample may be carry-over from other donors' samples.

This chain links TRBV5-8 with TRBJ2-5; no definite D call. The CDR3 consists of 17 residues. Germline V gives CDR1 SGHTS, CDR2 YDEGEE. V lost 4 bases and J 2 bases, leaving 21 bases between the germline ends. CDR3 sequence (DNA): TGTGCCAGCAGCCATTTGTTGGGCAGATTTGCGCAAGAGACCCAGTACTTC. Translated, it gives CASSHLLGRFAQETQYF.

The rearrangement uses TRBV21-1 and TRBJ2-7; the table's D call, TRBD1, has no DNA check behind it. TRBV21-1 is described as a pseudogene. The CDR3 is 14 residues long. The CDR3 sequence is CASSWDREIHEQYF. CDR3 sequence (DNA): TGTGCCAGCAGCTGGGACAGGGAAATCCACGAGCAGTACTTC.

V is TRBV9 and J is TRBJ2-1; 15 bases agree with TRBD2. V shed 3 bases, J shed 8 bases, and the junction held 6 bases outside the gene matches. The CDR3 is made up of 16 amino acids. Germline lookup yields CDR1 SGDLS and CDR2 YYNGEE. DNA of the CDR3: TGTGCCAGCAGCGCCGGACTAGCGGGAGGGCCCTATGAGCAGTTCTTC. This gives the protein CASSAGLAGGPYEQFF.

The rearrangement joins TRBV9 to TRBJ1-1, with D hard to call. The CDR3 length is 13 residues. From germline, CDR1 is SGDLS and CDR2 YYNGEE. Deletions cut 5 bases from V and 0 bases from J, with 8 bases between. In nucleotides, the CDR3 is TGTGCCAGCAGGGCGGATATGAACACTGAAGCTTTCTTT. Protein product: CASRADMNTEAFF.

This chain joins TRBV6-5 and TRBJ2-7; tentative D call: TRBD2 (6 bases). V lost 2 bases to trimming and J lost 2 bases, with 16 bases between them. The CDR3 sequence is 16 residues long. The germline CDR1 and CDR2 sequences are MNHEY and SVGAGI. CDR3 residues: CASSYGIRESPYEQYF. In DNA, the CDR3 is TGTGCCAGCAGTTACGGGATACGGGAGAGTCCCTACGAGCAGTACTTC.

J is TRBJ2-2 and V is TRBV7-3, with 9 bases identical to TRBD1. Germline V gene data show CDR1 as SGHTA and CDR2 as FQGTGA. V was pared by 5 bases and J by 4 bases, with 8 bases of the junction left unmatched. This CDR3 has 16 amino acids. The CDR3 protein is CASSRPSGQGTGELFF. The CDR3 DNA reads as TGTGCCAGCAGCCGCCCTTCGGGACAGGGCACCGGGGAGCTGTTTTTT.

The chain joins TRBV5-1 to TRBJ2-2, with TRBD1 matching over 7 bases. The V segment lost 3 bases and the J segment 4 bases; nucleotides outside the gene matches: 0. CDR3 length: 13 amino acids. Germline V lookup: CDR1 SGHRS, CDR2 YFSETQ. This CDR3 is CASSWTGTGELFF. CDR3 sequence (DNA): TGCGCCAGCAGCTGGACAGGCACCGGGGAGCTGTTTTTT.

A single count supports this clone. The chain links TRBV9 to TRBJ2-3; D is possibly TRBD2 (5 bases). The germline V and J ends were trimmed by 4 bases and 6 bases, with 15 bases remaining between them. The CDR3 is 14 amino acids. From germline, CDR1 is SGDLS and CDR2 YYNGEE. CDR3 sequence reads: CASSPLWERDTQYF. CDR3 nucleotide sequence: TGTGCCAGCAGCCCACTGTGGGAGAGGGATACGCAGTATTTT. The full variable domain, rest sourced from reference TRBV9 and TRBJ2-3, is DSGVTQTPKHLITATGQRVTLRCSPRSGDLSVYWYQQSLDQGLQFLIQYYNGEERAKGNILERFSAQQFPDLHSELNLSSLELGDSALYFCASSPLWERDTQYFGPGTRLTVL.